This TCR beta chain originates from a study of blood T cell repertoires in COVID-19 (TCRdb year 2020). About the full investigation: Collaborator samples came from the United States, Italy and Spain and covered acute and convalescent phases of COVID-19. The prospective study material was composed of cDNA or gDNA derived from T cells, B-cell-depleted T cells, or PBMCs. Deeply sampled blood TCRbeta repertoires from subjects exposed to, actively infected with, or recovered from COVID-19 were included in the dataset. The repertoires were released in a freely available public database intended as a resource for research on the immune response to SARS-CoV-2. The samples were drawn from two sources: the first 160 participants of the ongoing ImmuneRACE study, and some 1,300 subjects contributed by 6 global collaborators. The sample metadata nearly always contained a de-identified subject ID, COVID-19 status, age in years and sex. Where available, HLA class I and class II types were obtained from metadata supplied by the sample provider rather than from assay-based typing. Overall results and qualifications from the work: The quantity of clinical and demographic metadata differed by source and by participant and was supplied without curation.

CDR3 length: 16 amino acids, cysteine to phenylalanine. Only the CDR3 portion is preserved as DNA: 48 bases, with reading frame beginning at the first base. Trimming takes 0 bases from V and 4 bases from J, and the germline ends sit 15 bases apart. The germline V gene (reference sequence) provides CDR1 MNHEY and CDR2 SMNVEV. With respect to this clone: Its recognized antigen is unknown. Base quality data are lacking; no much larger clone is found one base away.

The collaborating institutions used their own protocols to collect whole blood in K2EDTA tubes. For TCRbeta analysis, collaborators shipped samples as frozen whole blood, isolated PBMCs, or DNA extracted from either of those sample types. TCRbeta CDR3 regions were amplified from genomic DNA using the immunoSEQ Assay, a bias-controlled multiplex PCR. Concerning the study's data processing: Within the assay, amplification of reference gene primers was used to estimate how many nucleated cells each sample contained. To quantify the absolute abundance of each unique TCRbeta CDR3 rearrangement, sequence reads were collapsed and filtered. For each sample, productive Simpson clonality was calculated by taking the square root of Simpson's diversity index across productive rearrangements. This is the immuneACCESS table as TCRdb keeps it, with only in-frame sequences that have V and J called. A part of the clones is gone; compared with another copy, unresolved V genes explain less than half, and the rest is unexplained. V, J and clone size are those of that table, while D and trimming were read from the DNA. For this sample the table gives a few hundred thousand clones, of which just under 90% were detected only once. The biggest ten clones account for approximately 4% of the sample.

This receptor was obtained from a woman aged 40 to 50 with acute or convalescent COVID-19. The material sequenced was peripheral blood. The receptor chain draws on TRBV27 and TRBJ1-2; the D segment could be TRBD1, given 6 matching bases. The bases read TGTGCCAGCAGTTTATCGAATGGGGGGGCACGCTATGGCTACACCTTC. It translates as CASSLSNGGARYGYTF.